This T cell receptor (beta chain) emerged from a study of blood T cell repertoires in COVID-19. Turning to the study itself: The study drew acute and convalescent COVID-19 samples from the United States, Italy and Spain.

The V and J ends lost 1 base and 6 bases respectively, with 7 bases between them. The CDR3 is 12 amino acids. Individuals drawn from under 30 US areas were about 18 to 90 years old. Categorization into cohorts depended on clinical history that participants reported. In the original workflow: The assay estimated nucleated cells by amplifying reference gene primers. Measured with immunoSEQ multiplex PCR; TCRdb has only the in-frame clones, and not every one. V and J calls and clone size are those listed in that table; D and trimming were worked out from the DNA. The table lists about 250,000 clones, approximately 88% of them singletons, with 2% to 3% in the top ten.

The chain combines TRBV12-3 or TRBV12-4 with TRBJ2-7; D remains unclear. This sequence was found in a woman aged 25 to 39 with acute COVID-19. Sequencing input: PBMCs or T cells enriched from blood (not recorded which). The CDR3, as DNA: TGTGCCAGCAGTTTAGTGGCAGGCGAGCAGTACTTC. Its translation is CASSLVAGEQYF.